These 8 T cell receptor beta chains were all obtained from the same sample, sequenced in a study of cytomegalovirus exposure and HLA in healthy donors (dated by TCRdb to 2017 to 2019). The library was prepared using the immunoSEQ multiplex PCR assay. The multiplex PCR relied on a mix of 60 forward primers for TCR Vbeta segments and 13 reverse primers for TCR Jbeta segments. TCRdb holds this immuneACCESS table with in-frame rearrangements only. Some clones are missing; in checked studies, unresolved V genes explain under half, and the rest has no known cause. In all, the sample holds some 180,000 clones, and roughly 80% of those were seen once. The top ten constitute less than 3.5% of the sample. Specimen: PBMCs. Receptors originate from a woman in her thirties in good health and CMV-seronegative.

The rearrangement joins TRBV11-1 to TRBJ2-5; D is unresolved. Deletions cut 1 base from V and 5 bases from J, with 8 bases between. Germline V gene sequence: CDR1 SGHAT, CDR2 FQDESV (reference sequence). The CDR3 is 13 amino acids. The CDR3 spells CASSLGALETQYF. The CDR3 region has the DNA TGTGCCAGCAGCTTAGGAGCCCTCGAGACCCAGTACTTC.

CDR3: CASSPALAGANNEQFF. The CDR3 DNA sequence: TGTGCCAGCTCACCAGCACTAGCGGGGGCCAATAATGAGCAGTTCTTC. The rearrangement joins TRBV18 to TRBJ2-1; 11 nucleotides line up with TRBD2. The CDR3 consists of 16 residues. V gave up 2 bases and J gave up 7 bases; unmatched junction bases: 7. Germline V gene lookup returns CDR1 KGHSH and CDR2 LQKENI.

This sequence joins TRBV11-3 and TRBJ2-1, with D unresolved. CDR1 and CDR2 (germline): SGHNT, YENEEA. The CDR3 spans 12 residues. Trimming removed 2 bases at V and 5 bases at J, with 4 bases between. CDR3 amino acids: CASSLRDNEQFF. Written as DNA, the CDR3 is TGTGCCAGCAGCTTAAGAGACAATGAGCAGTTCTTC.

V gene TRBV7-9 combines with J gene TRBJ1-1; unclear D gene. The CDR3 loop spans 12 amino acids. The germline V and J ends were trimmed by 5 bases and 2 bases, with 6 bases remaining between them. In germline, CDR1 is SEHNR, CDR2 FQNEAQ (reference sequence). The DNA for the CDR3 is TGTGCCAGCAGCCCCCAAAACACTGAAGCTTTCTTT. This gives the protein CASSPQNTEAFF.

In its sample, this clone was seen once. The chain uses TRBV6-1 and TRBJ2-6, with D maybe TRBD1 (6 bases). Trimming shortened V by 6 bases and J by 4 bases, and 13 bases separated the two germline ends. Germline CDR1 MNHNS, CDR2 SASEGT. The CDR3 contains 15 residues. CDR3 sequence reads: CASSERGSGANVLTF. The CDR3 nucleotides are TGTGCCAGCAGCGAAAGGGGGTCCGGGGCCAACGTCCTGACTTTC.

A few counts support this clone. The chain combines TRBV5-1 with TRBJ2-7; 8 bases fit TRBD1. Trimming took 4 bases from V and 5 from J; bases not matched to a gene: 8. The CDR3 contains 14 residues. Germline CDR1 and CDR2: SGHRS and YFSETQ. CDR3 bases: TGCGCCAGCAGCGGGGGACAGGTCCTCGACGAGCAGTACTTC. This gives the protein CASSGGQVLDEQYF.

This CDR3 is CAWIPWTGGHYGYTF. Here the CDR3 DNA reads TGTGCCTGGATTCCGTGGACAGGGGGCCACTATGGCTACACCTTC. The chain recombines TRBV30 with TRBJ1-2; 11 positions match TRBD1. The germline CDR1 and CDR2 sequences are GTSNPN and SVGIG (reference sequence). CDR3 length: 15 amino acids. V was pared by 4 bases and J by 3 bases, with 7 bases of the junction left unmatched.

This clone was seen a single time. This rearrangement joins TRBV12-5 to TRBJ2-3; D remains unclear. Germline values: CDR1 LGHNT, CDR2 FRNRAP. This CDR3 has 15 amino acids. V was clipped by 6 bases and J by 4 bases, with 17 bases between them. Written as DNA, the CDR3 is TGTGCTAGTGGCTCTAAAATACCCTTAGCAGATACGCAGTATTTT. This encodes CASGSKIPLADTQYF. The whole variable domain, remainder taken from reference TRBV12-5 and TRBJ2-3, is DARVTQTPRHKVTEMGQEVTMRCQPILGHNTVFWYRQTMMQGLELLAYFRNRAPLDDSGMPKDRFSAEMPDATLATLKIQPSEPRDSAVYFCASGSKIPLADTQYFGPGTRLTVL.